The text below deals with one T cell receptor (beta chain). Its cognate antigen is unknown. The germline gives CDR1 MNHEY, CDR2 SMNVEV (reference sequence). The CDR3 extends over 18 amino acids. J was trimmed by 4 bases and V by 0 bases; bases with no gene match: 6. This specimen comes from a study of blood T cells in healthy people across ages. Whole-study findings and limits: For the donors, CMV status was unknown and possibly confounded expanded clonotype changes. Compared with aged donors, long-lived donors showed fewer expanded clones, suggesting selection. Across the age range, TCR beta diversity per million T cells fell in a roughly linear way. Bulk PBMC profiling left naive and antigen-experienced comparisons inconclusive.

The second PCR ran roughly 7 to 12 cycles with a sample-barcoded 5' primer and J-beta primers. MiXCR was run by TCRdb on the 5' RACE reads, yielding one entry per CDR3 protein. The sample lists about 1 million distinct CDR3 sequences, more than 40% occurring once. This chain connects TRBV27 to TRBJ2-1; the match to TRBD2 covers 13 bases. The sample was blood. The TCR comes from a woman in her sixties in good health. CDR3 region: CASSLSPLAGGAYNEQFF. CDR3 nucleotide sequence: TGTGCCAGCAGTTTATCACCACTAGCGGGGGGGGCATACAATGAGCAGTTCTTC.